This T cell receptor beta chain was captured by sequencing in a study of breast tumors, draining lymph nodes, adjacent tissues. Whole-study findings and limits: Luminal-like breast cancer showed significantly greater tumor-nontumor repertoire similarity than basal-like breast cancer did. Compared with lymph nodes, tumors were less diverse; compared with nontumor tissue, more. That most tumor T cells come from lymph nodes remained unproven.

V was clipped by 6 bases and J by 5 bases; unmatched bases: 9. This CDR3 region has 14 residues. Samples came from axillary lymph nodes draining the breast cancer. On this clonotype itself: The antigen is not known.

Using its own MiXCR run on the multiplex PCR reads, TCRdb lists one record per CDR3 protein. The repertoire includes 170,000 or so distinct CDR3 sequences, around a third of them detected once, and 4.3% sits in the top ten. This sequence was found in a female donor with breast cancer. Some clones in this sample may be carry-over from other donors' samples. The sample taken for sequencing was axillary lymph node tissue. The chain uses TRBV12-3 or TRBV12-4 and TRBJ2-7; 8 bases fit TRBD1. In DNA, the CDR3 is TGTGCCAGCAGGACCACAGGGGGTATCCACGAGCAGTACTTC. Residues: CASRTTGGIHEQYF.